This T cell receptor (beta chain) was recorded in a study of beta chain features in type 1 diabetes (dated by TCRdb to 2016 to 2018). Some background on the complete study: Mean age, gender distribution, total cell number and subset yield did not differ between patients and healthy donors. Naive and central memory subsets were obtained from all 28 donors, but regulatory and stem cell-like memory subsets were isolated from only 8 patients and roughly 8 healthy donors. The study compared the TCRB repertoires of sorted circulating CD4+ T cell subsets in recently diagnosed type 1 diabetes patients with those in matched healthy donors. A total of 100 million to 140 million sorted cells were examined across all samples, and the number of cells per subset was strongly correlated with RNA yield. Broad study findings and their caveats: At VDJ recombination sites, patients with type 1 diabetes made fewer insertions and deleted more nucleotides, a pattern implying thymic rearrangement abnormalities. Only small numbers of individuals were included in the HLA sub-analyses, which left unresolved whether HLA type had any influence on TCRB rearrangement. PCR might favor shorter templates, but patient and control samples were amplified and corrected together, so any skew would affect both groups equally. Sequencing cDNA rather than genomic DNA could over-represent highly expressing activated cells, although activation and CD3 levels did not differ between groups. Type 1 diabetes patients showed a moderate but significant shortening of TCRB CDR3 length in all four CD4+ subsets. Naive, central memory and regulatory TCRB repertoires appeared to be more alike among patients than among healthy donors.

Each donor gave one peripheral blood draw, around 100 mL on average, collected into heparinised tubes. Naive, central memory, regulatory and stem cell-like memory CD4+ T cells were sorted on a BD FACSAria II using a panel including CD45RO, CCR7, CD25, CD127, CD95 and CD27. Purity was above 98% for every sorted population. PBMCs were separated immediately by Lymphoprep density gradient centrifugation and were stained directly, without being cultured. Samples were stained and sorted in pairs, with one healthy donor and one patient per experiment, so that batch effects were minimized. The High Capacity cDNA Reverse Transcription Kit was used to reverse transcribe all of the isolated RNA, meaning that expressed TCRB transcripts were what got sequenced. Deep immunoSEQ sequencing was performed on naive, central memory and regulatory T cell samples, with an average of roughly 3.6 million total reads per sample. Sorted cells were lysed in RLT buffer and RNA was extracted with DNase-treated RNeasy Micro or Mini kits, depending on cell number. To prevent cross-contamination, every cell subset was processed on its own, while patient and healthy donor samples were processed together. Using the immunoSEQ multiplex PCR, TCRB sequences were amplified from cDNA into 87-bp fragments spanning the CDR3 region. Amplicons were sequenced on the Illumina HiSeq platform. The original pipeline was this. Synthetic template baselines were used to correct PCR bias computationally, reads within Hamming distance 2 were collapsed, and singletons that could not be merged were discarded. Reads were aligned against IMGT so that V, D and J genes, CDR3 length and insertions or deletions at six rearrangement sites could be assigned. Within each subset, clonotype counts were normalized to sorted cell number, and only after that were true diversity and Gini coefficients computed with the tcR R package. Repertoire sharing was quantified using the overlap coefficient calculated on TCRB nucleotide sequences. Out-of-frame TCRB sequences from naive cells were analyzed to stand in for the pre-selection repertoire. Drawn from immuneACCESS, this table holds only the in-frame rearrangements with V and J called that TCRdb kept. Clones are partly lost; checked studies trace under half to an unresolved V gene and leave the rest unexplained. D and trimming come from the DNA, and the V and J calls and clone size come from that table. A total of 250,000 to 350,000 clones appear in this sample, more than 9.5% of them only once. 0.015% of the sample lies in the top ten.

On this clone: Its antigen has not been determined. No much larger clonotype is one base removed from it; base qualities were not supplied.

The sample comprised naive CD4+ T cells from blood. This specimen's cell subset or site label, interpreted: true naive CD4+ T cells. The sequence came from a woman in her twenties or thirties in good health.

The CDR3: CASNGREGLDTQYF. The DNA is TGTGCCAGCAATGGTCGGGAGGGCCTAGATACGCAGTATTTT. This chain joins TRBV7-9 to TRBJ2-3; the central 8 bases match TRBD2. Taken from the germline V gene (reference sequence), the CDR1 and CDR2 loops are SEHNR and FQNEAQ. V has 7 bases trimmed and J has 5 bases trimmed; junction bases matching no gene number 8. Including the terminal cysteine and phenylalanine, the CDR3 comprises 14 residues. The retained sequence is limited to the CDR3, 42 bases, with the frame set at the first base.